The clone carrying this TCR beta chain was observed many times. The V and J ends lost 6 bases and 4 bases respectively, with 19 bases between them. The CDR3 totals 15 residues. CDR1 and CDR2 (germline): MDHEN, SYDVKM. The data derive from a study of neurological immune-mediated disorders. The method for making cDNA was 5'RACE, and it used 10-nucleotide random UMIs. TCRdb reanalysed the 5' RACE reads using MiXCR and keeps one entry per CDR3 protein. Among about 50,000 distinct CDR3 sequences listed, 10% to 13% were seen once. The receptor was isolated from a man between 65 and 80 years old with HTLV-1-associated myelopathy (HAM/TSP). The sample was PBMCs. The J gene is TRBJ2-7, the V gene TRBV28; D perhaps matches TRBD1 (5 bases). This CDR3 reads CASRQTDIQPYEQYF. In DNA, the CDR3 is TGTGCCAGCAGGCAGACAGACATCCAACCTTACGAGCAGTACTTC.